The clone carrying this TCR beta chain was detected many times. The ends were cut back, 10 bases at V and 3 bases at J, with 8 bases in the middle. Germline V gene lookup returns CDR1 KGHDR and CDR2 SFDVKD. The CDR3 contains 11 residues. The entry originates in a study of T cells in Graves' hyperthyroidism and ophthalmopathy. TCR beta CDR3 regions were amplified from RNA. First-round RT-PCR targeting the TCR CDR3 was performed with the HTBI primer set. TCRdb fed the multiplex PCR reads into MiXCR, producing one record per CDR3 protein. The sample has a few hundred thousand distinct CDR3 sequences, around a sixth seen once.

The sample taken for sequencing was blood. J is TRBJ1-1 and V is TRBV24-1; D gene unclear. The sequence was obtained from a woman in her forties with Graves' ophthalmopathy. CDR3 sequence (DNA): TGTGCCACATTTTTTGACACTGAAGCTTTCTTT. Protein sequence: CATFFDTEAFF.